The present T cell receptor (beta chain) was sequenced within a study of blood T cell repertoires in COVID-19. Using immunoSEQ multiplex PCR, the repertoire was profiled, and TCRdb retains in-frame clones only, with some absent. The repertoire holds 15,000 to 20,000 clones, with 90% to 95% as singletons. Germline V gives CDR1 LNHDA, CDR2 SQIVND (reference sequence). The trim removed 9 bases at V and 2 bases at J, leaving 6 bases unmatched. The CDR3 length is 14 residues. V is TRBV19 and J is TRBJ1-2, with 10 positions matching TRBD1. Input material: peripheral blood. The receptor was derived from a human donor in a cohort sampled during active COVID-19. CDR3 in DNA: TGTGCCAGGTGGGGGACAGGGGTAAACTATGGCTACACCTTC. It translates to CARWGTGVNYGYTF. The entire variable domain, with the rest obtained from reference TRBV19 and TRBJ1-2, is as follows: DGGITQSPKYLFRKEGQNVTLSCEQNLNHDAMYWYRQDPGQGLRLIYYSQIVNDFQKGDIAEGYSVSREKKESFPLTVTSAQKNPTAFYLCARWGTGVNYGYTFGSGTRLTVV.